The T cell receptor (beta chain) described here comes from a study of post-analysis software for immune sequencing data. About the research overall: Disease trajectories encompassed relapsing-remitting, secondary progressive and progressive-relapsing multiple sclerosis.

Germline values: CDR1 LGHDT, CDR2 YNNKEL (reference sequence). The CDR3 sequence is 14 residues long. V gave up 4 bases and J gave up 2 bases, with 11 bases separating them. About this clonotype itself: Its antigen is unknown.

Study-wide results and limits: Five or six TRBV segments, TRBV5-6, TRBV5-1 and TRBV20-1 among them, were found more frequent in patients than controls. Samples made in the same batch grouped tightly together by F measure. Significantly lower normalized Chao1 diversity was seen in multiple sclerosis patients than in controls.

cDNA libraries of TCR beta carried unique molecular identifiers. cDNA molecules numbering about 480,000 came from about 1 to 10 million T cells. One entry per CDR3 protein results from TCRdb running MiXCR on the PCR reads. The table has 350,000 to 500,000 distinct CDR3 sequences, approximately 37% seen once. The chain couples TRBV3-1 to TRBJ1-1; D unresolved. Sequencing was performed on blood. The origin of this receptor is a girl under 10 years old with multiple sclerosis. CDR3 sequence (DNA): TGTGCCAGCAGCCCTTGGAACAGTAACACTGAAGCTTTCTTT. This gives the protein CASSPWNSNTEAFF.